Detailed here is one T cell receptor beta chain. Its antigen is still unknown. The junction departs from germline at one end; a sequencing error may be responsible. In the original workflow: What underpinned the distant-metastasis classifier for papillary thyroid cancer was the set of CDR3 differences across clinicopathological groups. TCRdb re-called the PCR reads with MiXCR. The V and J calls shown here were made by TCRdb, not taken from the authors' results. This sample has about 22,000 clones, with around 18% found just once. Before thyroid surgery, none of the patients had received any treatment. This entry belongs to a study of metastatic and nonmetastatic thyroid tumors. Study-wide context: Repertoire data that came from the blood and tumor or nodule tissue of malignant and benign thyroid patients were compared. Points from the study as a whole: Malignant thyroid tumors reportedly exceeded benign nodules significantly in TCR beta diversity, with the difference appearing in blood and tumor.

The CDR3 has 14 amino acids. Per the germline V gene, CDR1 is SGHVS and CDR2 is FNYEAQ. The chain is built from TRBV7-6 and TRBJ1-6; maybe TRBD1 (5 bases). This TCR derives from a male donor with papillary thyroid cancer or a benign thyroid nodule (not recorded which). Some clones in this sample may be carry-over from other donors' samples. The sample was adjacent normal tissue. CDR3: CASSPREGSSLLHF. The CDR3 DNA reads as TGTGCCAGCAGCCCCAGGGAGGGTAGCTCACTCCTCCACTTT.